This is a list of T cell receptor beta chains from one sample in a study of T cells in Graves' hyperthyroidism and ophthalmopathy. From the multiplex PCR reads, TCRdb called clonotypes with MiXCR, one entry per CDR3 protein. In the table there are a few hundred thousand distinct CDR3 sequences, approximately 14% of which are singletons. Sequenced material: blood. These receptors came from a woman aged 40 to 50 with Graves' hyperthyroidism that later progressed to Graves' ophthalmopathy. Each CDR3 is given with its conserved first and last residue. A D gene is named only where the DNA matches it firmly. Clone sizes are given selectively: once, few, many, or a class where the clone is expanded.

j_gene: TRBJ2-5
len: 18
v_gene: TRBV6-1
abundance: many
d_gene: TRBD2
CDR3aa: CASSEALPSGRAEETQYF
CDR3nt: TGTGCCAGCAGTGAAGCGCTTCCCAGCGGGAGGGCCGAAGAGACCCAGTACTTC

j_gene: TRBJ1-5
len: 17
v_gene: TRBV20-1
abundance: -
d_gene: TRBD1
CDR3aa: CSASYTGGINSNQPQHF
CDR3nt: TGCAGTGCTAGCTATACAGGGGGTATCAATAGCAATCAGCCCCAGCATTTT

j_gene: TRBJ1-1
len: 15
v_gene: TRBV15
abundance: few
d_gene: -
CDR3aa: CASSRIGQLNTEAFF
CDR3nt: TGTGCCAGCAGCAGGATAGGTCAGCTGAACACTGAAGCTTTCTTT

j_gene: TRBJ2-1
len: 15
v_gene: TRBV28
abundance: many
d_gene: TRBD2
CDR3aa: CASSPGLAGYNEQFF
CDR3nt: TGTGCCAGCAGTCCAGGACTAGCGGGTTACAATGAGCAGTTCTTC

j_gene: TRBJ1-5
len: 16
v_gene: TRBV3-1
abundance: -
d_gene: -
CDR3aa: CASSQDGRYSNQPQHF
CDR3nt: TGTGCCAGCAGCCAAGATGGCAGGTATAGCAATCAGCCCCAGCATTTT

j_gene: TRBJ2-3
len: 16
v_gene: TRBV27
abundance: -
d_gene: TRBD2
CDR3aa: CASSSPGLAVPDTQYF
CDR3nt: TGTGCCAGCAGTTCACCGGGACTAGCGGTCCCAGATACGCAGTATTTT

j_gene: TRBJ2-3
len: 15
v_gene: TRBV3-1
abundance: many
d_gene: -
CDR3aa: CASSQFVRTTDTQYF
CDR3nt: TGTGCCAGCAGCCAATTCGTTAGAACCACAGATACGCAGTATTTT

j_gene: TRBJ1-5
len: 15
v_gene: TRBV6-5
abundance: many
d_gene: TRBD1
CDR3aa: CASSYSIAGGQPQHF
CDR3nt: TGTGCCAGCAGTTACTCGATCGCAGGGGGTCAGCCCCAGCATTTT

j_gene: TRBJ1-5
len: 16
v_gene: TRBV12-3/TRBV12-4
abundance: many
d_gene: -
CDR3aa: CASSSNRKATDQPQHF
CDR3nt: TGTGCCAGCAGCTCCAACCGAAAGGCTACCGATCAGCCCCAGCATTTT

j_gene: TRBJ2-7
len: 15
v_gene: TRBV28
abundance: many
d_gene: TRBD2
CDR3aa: CASRGRRGKGAEQYF
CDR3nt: TGTGCCAGCAGGGGGAGGCGGGGGAAGGGTGCCGAGCAGTACTTC

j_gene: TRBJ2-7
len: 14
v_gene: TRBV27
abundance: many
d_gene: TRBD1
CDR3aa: CASSLTRTGVEQYF
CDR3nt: TGTGCCAGCAGTTTGACGAGGACAGGGGTCGAGCAGTACTTC

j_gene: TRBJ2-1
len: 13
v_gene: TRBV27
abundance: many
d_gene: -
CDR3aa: CASSDYENNEQFF
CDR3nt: TGTGCCAGCTCAGACTACGAAAACAATGAGCAGTTCTTC

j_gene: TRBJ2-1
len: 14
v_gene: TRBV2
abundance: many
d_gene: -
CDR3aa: CASSERGLRNEQFF
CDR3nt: TGTGCCAGCAGTGAAAGGGGACTCCGCAATGAGCAGTTCTTC

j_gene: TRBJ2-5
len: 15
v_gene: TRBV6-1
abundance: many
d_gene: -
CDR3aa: CASSEAVGSQETQYF
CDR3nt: TGTGCCAGCAGTGAAGCAGTAGGGAGCCAAGAGACCCAGTACTTC

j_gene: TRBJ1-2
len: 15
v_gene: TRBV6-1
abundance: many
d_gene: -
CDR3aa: CASRPDRTGNYGYTF
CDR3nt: TGTGCCAGCAGACCTGACCGAACCGGGAACTATGGCTACACCTTC

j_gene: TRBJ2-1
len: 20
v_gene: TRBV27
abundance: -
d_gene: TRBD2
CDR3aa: CASSLTSRLAGVKWGNEQFF
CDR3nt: TGTGCCAGCAGTTTAACTAGTCGACTAGCGGGTGTGAAATGGGGCAATGAGCAGTTCTTC

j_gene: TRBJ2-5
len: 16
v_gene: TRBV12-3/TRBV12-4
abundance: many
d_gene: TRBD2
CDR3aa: CASSLALAGGQETQYF
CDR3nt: TGTGCCAGCAGTTTAGCGCTTGCGGGGGGCCAAGAGACCCAGTACTTC

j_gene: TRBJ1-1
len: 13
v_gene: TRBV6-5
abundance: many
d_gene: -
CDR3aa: CASSYSPVTEAFF
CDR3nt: TGTGCCAGCAGTTACTCTCCTGTCACTGAAGCTTTCTTT

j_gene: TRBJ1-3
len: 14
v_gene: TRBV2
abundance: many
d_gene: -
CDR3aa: CASLVPSSGNTIYF
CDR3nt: TGTGCCAGCCTTGTCCCGAGCTCTGGAAACACCATATATTTT

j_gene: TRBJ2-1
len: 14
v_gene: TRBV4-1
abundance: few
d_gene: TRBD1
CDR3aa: CASSHVGQGNEQFF
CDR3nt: TGCGCCAGCAGCCACGTGGGACAGGGGAATGAGCAGTTCTTC

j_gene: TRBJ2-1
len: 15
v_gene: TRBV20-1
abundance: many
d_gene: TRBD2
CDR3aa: CSARGTSGGLNEQFF
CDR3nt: TGCAGTGCTAGGGGCACTAGCGGGGGCCTCAATGAGCAGTTCTTC

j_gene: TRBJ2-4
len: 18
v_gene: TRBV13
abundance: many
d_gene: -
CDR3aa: CASSRSETGQAGKNIQYF
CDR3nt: TGTGCCAGCAGCCGCTCCGAGACAGGGCAAGCGGGCAAAAACATTCAGTACTTC

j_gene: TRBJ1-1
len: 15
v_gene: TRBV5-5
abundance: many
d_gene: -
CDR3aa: CASSRLGSMNTEAFF
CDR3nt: TGTGCCAGCAGCCGCCTGGGGAGCATGAACACTGAAGCTTTCTTT

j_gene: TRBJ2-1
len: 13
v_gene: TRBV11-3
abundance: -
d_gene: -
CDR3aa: CASSFGQLNEQFF
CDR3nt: TGTGCCAGCAGCTTTGGACAACTCAATGAGCAGTTCTTC

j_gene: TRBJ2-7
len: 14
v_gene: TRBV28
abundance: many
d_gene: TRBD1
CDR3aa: CASSLGDRDYEQYF
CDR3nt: TGTGCCAGCAGTTTGGGGGACAGGGACTACGAGCAGTACTTC

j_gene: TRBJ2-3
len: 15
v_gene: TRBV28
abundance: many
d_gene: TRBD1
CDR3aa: CASSLRQGVTDTQYF
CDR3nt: TGTGCCAGCAGTCTGAGACAGGGCGTGACAGATACGCAGTATTTT

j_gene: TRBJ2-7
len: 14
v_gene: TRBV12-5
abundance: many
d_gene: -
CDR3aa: CASGLPGRSMEQYF
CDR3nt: TGTGCTAGTGGCTTGCCGGGACGTAGTATGGAGCAGTACTTC

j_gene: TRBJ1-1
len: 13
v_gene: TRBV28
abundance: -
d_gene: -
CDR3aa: CASSQAASTEAFF
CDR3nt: TGTGCCAGCAGCCAAGCCGCTAGTACTGAAGCTTTCTTT

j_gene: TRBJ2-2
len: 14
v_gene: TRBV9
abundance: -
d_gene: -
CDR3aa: CANSVVGVSGELFF
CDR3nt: TGTGCCAACAGCGTTGTAGGAGTATCCGGGGAGCTGTTTTTT

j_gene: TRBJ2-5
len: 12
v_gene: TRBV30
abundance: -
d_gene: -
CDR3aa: CAWSVLQETQYF
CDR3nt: TGTGCCTGGAGTGTACTGCAAGAGACCCAGTACTTC

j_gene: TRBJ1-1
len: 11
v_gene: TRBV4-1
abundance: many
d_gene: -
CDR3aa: CASRNFAEAFF
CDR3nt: TGCGCCAGCAGGAACTTCGCTGAAGCTTTCTTT

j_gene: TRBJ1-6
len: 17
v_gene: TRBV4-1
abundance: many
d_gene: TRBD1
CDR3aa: CASSQGFKGQGNSPLHF
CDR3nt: TGCGCCAGCAGCCAGGGGTTTAAAGGACAGGGGAATTCACCCCTCCACTTT

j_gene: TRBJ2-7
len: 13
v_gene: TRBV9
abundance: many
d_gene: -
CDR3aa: CASSVNQHYEQYF
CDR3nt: TGTGCCAGCAGCGTAAACCAGCACTACGAGCAGTACTTC

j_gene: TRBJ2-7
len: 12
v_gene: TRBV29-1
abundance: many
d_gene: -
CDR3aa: CSVTGASYEQYF
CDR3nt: TGCAGCGTCACGGGGGCCAGCTACGAGCAGTACTTC

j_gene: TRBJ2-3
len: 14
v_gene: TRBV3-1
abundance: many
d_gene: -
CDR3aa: CASSRRQERDTQYF
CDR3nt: TGTGCCAGCAGCCGGAGACAGGAGAGAGATACGCAGTATTTT

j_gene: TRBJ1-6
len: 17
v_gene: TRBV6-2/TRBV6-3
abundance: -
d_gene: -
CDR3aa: CASSLTRFLEAGSPLHF
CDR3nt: TGTGCCAGCAGTTTAACCCGATTTTTGGAGGCTGGCTCACCCCTCCACTTT

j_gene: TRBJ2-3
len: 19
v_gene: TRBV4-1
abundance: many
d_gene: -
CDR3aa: CASSQYSRVGHRTLNTQYF
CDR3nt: TGCGCCAGCAGCCAATATTCGCGGGTGGGTCATAGAACCCTTAATACGCAGTATTTT

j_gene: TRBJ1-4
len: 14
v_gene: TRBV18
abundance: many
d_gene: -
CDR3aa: CASSPGSTNEKLFF
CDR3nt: TGTGCCAGCTCACCGGGGTCAACTAATGAAAAACTGTTTTTT

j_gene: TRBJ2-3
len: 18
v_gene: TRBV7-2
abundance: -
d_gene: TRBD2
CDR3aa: CASSLYTASGSGMATQYF
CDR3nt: TGTGCCAGCAGCTTATATACGGCTAGCGGGAGTGGTATGGCTACGCAGTATTTT

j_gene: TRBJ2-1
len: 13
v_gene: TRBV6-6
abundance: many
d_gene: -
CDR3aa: CASSYRRYNEQFF
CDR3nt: TGTGCCAGCAGTTACCGGCGGTACAATGAGCAGTTCTTC

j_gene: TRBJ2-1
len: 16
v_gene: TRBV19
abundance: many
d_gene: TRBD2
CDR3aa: CASSIVASGRYNEQFF
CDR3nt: TGTGCCAGTAGTATAGTTGCTAGCGGGAGGTACAATGAGCAGTTCTTC

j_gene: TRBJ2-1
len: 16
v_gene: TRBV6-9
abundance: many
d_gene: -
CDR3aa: CASSYSPGEGDNEQFF
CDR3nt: TGTGCCAGCAGTTATTCCCCGGGAGAGGGGGACAATGAGCAGTTCTTC

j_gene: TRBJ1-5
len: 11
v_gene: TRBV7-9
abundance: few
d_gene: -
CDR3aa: CASSLPQPQHF
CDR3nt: TGTGCCAGCAGCTTACCCCAGCCCCAGCATTTT

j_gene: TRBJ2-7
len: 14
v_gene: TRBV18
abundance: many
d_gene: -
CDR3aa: CASSPPTSPYEQYF
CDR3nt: TGTGCCAGCTCACCACCAACTTCTCCCTACGAGCAGTACTTC

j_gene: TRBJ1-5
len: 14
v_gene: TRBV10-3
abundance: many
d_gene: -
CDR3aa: CAISELVSNQPQHF
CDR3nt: TGTGCCATCAGTGAACTGGTTAGCAATCAGCCCCAGCATTTT

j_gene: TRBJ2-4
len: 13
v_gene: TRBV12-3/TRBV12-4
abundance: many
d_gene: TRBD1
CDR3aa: CASSSGTASIQYF
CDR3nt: TGTGCCAGCAGTTCCGGGACAGCTAGCATTCAGTACTTC

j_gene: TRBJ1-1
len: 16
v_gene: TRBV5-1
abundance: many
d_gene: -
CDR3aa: CASSLTGSASNTEAFF
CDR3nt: TGCGCCAGCAGCTTGACAGGGTCTGCCTCCAACACTGAAGCTTTCTTT

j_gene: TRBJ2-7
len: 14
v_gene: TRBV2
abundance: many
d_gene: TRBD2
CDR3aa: CASERVAGVHEQYF
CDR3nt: TGTGCCAGCGAACGGGTAGCGGGAGTCCACGAGCAGTACTTC

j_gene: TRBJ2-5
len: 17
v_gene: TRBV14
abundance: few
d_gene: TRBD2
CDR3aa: CASSQGGFSGREETQYF
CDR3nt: TGTGCCAGCAGCCAAGGGGGTTTTAGCGGGAGGGAAGAGACCCAGTACTTC

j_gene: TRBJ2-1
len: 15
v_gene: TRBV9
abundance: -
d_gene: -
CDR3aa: CASSERQTSSHEQFF
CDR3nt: TGTGCCAGCAGCGAGAGACAGACTAGTTCTCATGAGCAGTTCTTC

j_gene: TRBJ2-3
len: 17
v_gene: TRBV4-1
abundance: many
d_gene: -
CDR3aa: CASSRLPTRGVADTQYF
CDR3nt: TGCGCCAGCAGCCGATTACCTACGCGCGGGGTCGCAGATACGCAGTATTTT

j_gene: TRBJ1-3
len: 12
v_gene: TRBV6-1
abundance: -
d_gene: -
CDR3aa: CASSDAGNTIYF
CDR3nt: TGTGCCAGCAGTGACGCCGGAAACACCATATATTTT

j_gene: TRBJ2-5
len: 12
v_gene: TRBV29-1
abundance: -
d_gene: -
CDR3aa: CSLDISDETQYF
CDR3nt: TGCAGCCTTGATATCAGTGACGAGACCCAGTACTTC

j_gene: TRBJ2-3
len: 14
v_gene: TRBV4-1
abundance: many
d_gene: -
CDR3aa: CASSHGSSADTQYF
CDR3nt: TGCGCCAGCAGCCACGGGAGTAGCGCAGATACGCAGTATTTT

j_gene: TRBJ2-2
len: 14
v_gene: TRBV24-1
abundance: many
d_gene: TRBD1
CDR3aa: CATSDWTGGGELFF
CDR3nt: TGTGCCACCAGTGATTGGACAGGAGGCGGGGAGCTGTTTTTT

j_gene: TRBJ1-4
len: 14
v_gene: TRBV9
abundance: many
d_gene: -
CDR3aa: CASSVGTSNEKLFF
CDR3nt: TGTGCCAGCAGCGTCGGGACCTCTAATGAAAAACTGTTTTTT

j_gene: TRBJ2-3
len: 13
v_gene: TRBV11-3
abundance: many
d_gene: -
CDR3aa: CASSSGRADTQYF
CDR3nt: TGTGCCAGCAGCTCAGGGCGGGCAGATACGCAGTATTTT

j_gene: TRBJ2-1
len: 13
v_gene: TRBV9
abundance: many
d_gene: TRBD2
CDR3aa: CASSSGGGNEQFF
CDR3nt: TGTGCCAGCAGCTCGGGGGGTGGCAATGAGCAGTTCTTC